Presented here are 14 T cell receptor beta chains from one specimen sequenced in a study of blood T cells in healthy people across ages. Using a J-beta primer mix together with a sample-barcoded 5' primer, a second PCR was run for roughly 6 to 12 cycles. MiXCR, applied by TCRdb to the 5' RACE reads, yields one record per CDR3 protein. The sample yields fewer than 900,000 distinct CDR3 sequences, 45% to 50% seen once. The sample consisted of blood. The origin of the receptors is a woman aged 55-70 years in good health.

CDR3 sequence reads: CASSLGTGGPGDTQYF. The CDR3 DNA sequence: TGCGCCAGCAGCTTGGGAACGGGAGGGCCTGGAGATACGCAGTATTTT. The V call is TRBV5-1, the J call TRBJ2-3, with 8 bases fitting TRBD2. This CDR3 contains 16 residues. J lost 5 bases, V lost 0 bases, and 8 bases had no gene match. CDR1 is SGHRS, CDR2 YFSETQ, per germline.

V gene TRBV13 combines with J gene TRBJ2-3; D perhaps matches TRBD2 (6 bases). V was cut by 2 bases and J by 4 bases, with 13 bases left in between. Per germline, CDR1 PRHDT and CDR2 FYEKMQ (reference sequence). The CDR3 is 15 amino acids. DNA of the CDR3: TGTGCCAGCAGCTTACCCGGGAGTTTGGCAGATACGCAGTATTTT. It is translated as CASSLPGSLADTQYF.

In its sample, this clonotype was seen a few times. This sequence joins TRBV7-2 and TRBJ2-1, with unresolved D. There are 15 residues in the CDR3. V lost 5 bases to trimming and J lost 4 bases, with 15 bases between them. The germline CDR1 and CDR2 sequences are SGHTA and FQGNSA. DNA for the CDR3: TGTGCCAGCAGCCCCGAGATCCTCAAATACAATGAGCAGTTCTTC. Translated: CASSPEILKYNEQFF.

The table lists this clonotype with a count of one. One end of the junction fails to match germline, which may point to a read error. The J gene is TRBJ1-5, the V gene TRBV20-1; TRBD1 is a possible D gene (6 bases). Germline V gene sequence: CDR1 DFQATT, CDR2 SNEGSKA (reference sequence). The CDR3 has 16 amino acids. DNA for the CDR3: TGCAGTGCTAGCAGTTCAGGGGCCATTAGCAATCAGTCCCAGCATTTT. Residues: CSASSSGAISNQSQHF.

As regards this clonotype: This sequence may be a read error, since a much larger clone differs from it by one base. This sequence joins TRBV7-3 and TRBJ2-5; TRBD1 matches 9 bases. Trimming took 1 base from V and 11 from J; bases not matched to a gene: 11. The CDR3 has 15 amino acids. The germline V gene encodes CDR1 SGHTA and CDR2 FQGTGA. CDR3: CASSLRGGQGNEQYF. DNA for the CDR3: TGTGCCAGCAGCTTAAGGGGGGGACAGGGAAATGAGCAGTACTTC.

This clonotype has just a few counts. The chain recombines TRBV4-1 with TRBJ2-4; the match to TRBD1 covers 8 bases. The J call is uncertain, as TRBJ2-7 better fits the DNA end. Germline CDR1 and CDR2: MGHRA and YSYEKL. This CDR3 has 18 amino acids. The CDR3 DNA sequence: TGCGCCAGCAGCCTTTACCAGGGGGCCGAAATTGAATCCTACGAGCAGTACTTC. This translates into CASSLYQGAEIESYEQYF.

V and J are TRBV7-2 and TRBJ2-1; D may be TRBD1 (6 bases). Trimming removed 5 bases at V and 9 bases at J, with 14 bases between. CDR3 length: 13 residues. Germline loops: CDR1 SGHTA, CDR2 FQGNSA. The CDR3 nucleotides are TGTGCCAGCAGCAAAGAGACAGGCGGTGAGCAGTTCTTC. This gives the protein CASSKETGGEQFF.

CDR3 protein: CASSDPGTARGEQYF. CDR3 bases: TGTGCCAGCAGTGATCCCGGGACTGCCCGTGGTGAGCAGTACTTC. This chain links TRBV25-1 with TRBJ2-7, with D possibly matching TRBD2 (6 bases). In germline, CDR1 is MGHDK, CDR2 SYGVNS. The CDR3 spans 15 residues. Trimming left V 3 bases short and J 7 bases short, with 19 bases between.

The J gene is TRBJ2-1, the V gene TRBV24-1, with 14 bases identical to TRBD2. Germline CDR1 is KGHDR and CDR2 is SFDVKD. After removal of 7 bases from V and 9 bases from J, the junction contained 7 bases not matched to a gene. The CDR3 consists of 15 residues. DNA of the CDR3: TGTGCCACCAGAGCCAGGACTAGCGGGGGGAGTGAGCAGTTCTTC. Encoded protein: CATRARTSGGSEQFF.

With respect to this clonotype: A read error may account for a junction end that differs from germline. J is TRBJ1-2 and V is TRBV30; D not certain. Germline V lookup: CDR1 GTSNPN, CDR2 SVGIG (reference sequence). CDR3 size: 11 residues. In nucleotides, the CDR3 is TGTGCCGGGAGTGGAACCTATGGCTACACCTTC. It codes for CAGSGTYGYTF.

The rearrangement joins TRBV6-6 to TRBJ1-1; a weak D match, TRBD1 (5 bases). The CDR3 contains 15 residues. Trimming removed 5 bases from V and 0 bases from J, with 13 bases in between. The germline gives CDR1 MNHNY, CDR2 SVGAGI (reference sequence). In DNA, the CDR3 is TGTGCCAGCAGTGATGAGGGACGGTTGAACACTGAAGCTTTCTTT. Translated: CASSDEGRLNTEAFF.

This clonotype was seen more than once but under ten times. The CDR3 loop reads CASSKTSGSPNYEQYF. The CDR3 DNA sequence: TGTGCCAGCAGCAAGACTAGCGGGAGCCCCAATTACGAGCAGTACTTC. The chain employs TRBV5-6 and TRBJ2-7; 12 nucleotides match TRBD2. The CDR3 covers 16 residues. In germline, CDR1 is SGHDT, CDR2 YYEEEE. V shed 4 bases, J shed 4 bases, and the junction held 9 bases outside the gene matches. Looking up the rest from reference TRBV5-6 and TRBJ2-7 gives the full variable domain: DAGVTQSPTHLIKTRGQQVTLRCSPKSGHDTVSWYQQALGQGPQFIFQYYEEEERQRGNFPDRFSGHQFPNYSSELNVNALLLGDSALYLCASSKTSGSPNYEQYFGPGTRLTVT.

For the CDR3, the DNA is TGTGCCAGCAGACAGACAGGGAGTTTCGAGTTAGGAGAGACCCAGTACTTC. Its translation is CASRQTGSFELGETQYF. The chain joins TRBV27 to TRBJ2-5; the match to TRBD1 covers 7 bases. Germline CDR1 is MNHEY and CDR2 is SMNVEV (reference sequence). The CDR3 contains 17 residues. The V gene end was trimmed by 6 bases and the J gene end by 4 bases; junction bases not matched to a gene: 17.

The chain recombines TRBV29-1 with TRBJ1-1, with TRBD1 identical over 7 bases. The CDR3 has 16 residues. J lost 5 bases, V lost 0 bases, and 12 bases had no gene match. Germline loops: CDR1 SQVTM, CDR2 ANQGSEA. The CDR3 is CSVEDPQGESGTEAFF. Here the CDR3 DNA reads TGCAGCGTTGAAGACCCCCAGGGGGAGAGCGGTACTGAAGCTTTCTTT.